This T cell receptor (beta chain) emerged from a study of response to subunit inactivated influenza vaccine. Germline V gene lookup returns CDR1 SGHVS and CDR2 FQNEAQ. Trimming pared 1 base from V and 0 bases from J, leaving 13 bases between. The CDR3 runs 16 residues. One entry per CDR3 protein, called by TCRdb with MiXCR from the RT-PCR reads. This sample has under 200,000 distinct CDR3 sequences, with 11% found just once. This clonotype was detected a few times. Antigen unknown. Findings and caveats of the study: It was suggested by the authors that few new T cells are recruited by each seasonal influenza vaccination.

The material was non-naive T cells sorted from PBMCs, obtained roughly 45 days after vaccination. V and J are TRBV7-8 and TRBJ2-7; D assignment may be TRBD1 or TRBD2 (6 bases each). This receptor was taken from a man aged 50 or older who received an inactivated influenza vaccine. As DNA, the CDR3 is TGTGCCAGCAGCTTAGGCGGGACACCGGCCTCCTACGAGCAGTACTTC. It specifies CASSLGGTPASYEQYF.